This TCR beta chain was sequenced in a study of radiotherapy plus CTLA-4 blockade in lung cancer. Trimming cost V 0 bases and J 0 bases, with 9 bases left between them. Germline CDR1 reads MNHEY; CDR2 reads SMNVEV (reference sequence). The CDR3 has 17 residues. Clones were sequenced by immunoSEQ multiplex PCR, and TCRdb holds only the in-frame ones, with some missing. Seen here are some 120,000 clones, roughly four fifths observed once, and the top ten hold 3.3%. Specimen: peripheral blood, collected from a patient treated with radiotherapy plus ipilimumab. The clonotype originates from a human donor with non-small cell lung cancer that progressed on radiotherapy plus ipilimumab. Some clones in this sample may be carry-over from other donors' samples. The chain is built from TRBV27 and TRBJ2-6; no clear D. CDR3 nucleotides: TGTGCCAGCAGTTTATCGGAACCTGCCTCTGGGGCCAACGTCCTGACTTTC. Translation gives CASSLSEPASGANVLTF. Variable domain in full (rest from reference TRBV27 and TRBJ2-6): EAQVTQNPRYLITVTGKKLTVTCSQNMNHEYMSWYRQDPGLGLRQIYYSMNVEVTDKGDVPEGYKVSRKEKRNFPLILESPSPNQTSLYFCASSLSEPASGANVLTFGAGSRLTVL.